What follows is one T cell receptor (beta chain) and its context. This entry belongs to a study of blood T cell repertoires in COVID-19. Data came from immunoSEQ multiplex PCR; TCRdb stores just in-frame clones and leaves some out. The data show fewer than 150,000 clones, over 70% seen once. This CDR3 is built from 14 residues. Germline V lookup: CDR1 MNHEY, CDR2 SVGEGT. V was pared by 5 bases and J by 1 base, with 9 bases between. The TCR originated in a man aged 45-60 years in a cohort exposed to, infected with or recovered from COVID-19 (not recorded which). V and J are TRBV6-2 or TRBV6-3 and TRBJ1-5; the D gene is possibly TRBD1 (5 bases). The sequenced sample consisted of PBMCs or T cells enriched from blood (not recorded which). CDR3 protein: CASSRGLSNQPQHF. CDR3 bases: TGTGCCAGCAGTAGGGGTCTAAGCAATCAGCCCCAGCATTTT.